This TCR beta chain was captured in a study of blood T cell repertoires in COVID-19. V was clipped by 5 bases and J by 3 bases; unmatched bases: 7. This CDR3 has 15 amino acids. Germline V gene sequence: CDR1 SGHAT, CDR2 FQNNGV. TCRdb's copy holds only in-frame clones and misses some; the assay was immunoSEQ multiplex PCR. The data hold approximately 210,000 clones, with roughly nine tenths observed a single time. The chain uses TRBV11-2 and TRBJ2-7; TRBD2 matches at 10 bases. The sequencing input was peripheral blood. The source is a man between 25 and 39 years old with acute or convalescent COVID-19. The CDR3 DNA reads TGTGCCAGCAGCATAAGGACTAGCGGTTACTACGAGCAGTACTTC. Translating it yields CASSIRTSGYYEQYF.